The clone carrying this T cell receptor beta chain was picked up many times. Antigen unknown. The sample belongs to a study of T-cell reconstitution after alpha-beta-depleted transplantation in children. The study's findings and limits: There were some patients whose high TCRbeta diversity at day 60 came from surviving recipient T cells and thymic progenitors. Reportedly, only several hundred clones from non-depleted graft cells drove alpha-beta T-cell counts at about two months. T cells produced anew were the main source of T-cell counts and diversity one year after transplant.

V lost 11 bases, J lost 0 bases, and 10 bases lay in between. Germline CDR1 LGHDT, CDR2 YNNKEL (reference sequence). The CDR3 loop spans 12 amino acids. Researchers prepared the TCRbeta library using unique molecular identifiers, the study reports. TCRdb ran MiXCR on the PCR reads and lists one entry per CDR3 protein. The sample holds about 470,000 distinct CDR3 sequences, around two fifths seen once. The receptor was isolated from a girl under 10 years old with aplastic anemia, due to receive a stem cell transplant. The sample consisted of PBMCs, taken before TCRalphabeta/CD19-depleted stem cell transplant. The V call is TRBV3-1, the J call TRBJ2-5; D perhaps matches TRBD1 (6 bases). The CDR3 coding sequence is TGTGCCGCCGGACAGTACCAAGAGACCCAGTACTTC. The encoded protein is CAAGQYQETQYF.